Sequencing of this TCR beta chain was carried out in a study of blood T cell repertoires in COVID-19. The overall study: From the United States, Italy and Spain came samples of acute and convalescent COVID-19. PBMCs, B-cell-depleted T cells, or T cells provided the cDNA or gDNA that made up the material.

Germline values: CDR1 LNHNV, CDR2 YYDKDF (reference sequence). J lost 5 bases, V lost 1 base, and 1 base had no gene match. The CDR3 length is 14 residues. Original methodology: Reference gene primer amplification in the assay estimated nucleated cell counts. Assay: immunoSEQ multiplex PCR; the TCRdb copy retains only in-frame clones and omits some. V and J calls and clone size are copied from that table; D and trimming were computed from the DNA. The sample has approximately 140,000 clones, approximately 81% seen once; the top ten hold 35% to 40%. The clonotype originates from a human donor in a cohort sampled during active COVID-19. Sequenced sample: peripheral blood. The rearrangement links TRBV15 to TRBJ2-1; 8 positions match TRBD2. This CDR3 reads CATSRGTSNNEQFF. The CDR3 nucleotides read TGTGCCACCAGCAGAGGGACTAGCAACAATGAGCAGTTCTTC.